What follows are 31 T cell receptor beta chains derived from one specimen sequenced in a study of blood T cell repertoires in COVID-19. Assay: immunoSEQ multiplex PCR; the TCRdb copy retains only in-frame clones and omits some. The data show a few hundred thousand clones, about 86% seen once. Sequenced sample: PBMCs or T cells enriched from blood (not recorded which). The receptors were gathered from a man aged 30 to 39 with acute COVID-19.

The chain carries TRBV6-2 or TRBV6-3 and TRBJ2-6, with 7 bases that match TRBD1. Trimming at V came to 5 bases and at J to 2 bases, leaving 3 bases not matched to a gene. Germline V gene data show CDR1 as MNHEY and CDR2 as SVGEGT. The CDR3 has 15 residues. The CDR3 loop is CASSGDRAGANVLTF. DNA of the CDR3: TGTGCCAGCAGTGGAGACAGGGCTGGGGCCAACGTCCTGACTTTC.

This rearrangement joins TRBV18 to TRBJ1-3; 9 bases agree with TRBD1. The CDR3 runs 17 residues. J was trimmed by 4 bases and V by 3 bases; bases with no gene match: 10. The V gene's germline CDR1 is KGHSH and CDR2 LQKENI. The CDR3 reads CASSPIQQGAVGNTIYF. The CDR3 DNA reads TGTGCCAGCTCACCCATCCAACAGGGGGCTGTCGGAAACACCATATATTTT.

This clone came up once. The rearrangement joins TRBV4-3 to TRBJ2-5; the D gene is possibly TRBD2 (5 bases). CDR3 length: 14 amino acids. CDR1 and CDR2 (germline): LGHNA, YSLEER. Trimming took off 0 bases at V and 2 bases at J, with 7 bases between the two ends. The CDR3 spells CASSQDGEQETQYF. The DNA for the CDR3 is TGCGCCAGCAGCCAAGACGGGGAACAAGAGACCCAGTACTTC.

The chain links TRBV6-5 to TRBJ2-3; the match to TRBD2 covers 8 bases. Germline V gives CDR1 MNHEY, CDR2 SVGAGI. This CDR3 is built from 15 residues. With 1 base clipped from V and 5 bases from J, the junction kept 5 bases outside the gene matches. The CDR3 loop is CASSYYGGAEDTQYF. The CDR3 nucleotides are TGTGCCAGCAGTTACTACGGGGGGGCTGAAGATACGCAGTATTTT.

V and J are TRBV21-1 and TRBJ1-6; the table's TRBD1 call for D was not verified on the DNA. TRBV21-1 is a pseudogene. The CDR3 is 17 amino acids. Here the CDR3 reads CASSSTGTGVYNSPLHF. CDR3 coding DNA: TGTGCCAGCAGCTCAACCGGGACAGGGGTCTATAATTCACCCCTCCACTTT.

In this sample, this clone turned up once. This chain uses TRBV19 with TRBJ2-7; 9 bases align to TRBD1. V shed 8 bases, J shed 5 bases, and the junction held 7 bases outside the gene matches. The CDR3 has 13 amino acids. Germline V gene data show CDR1 as LNHDA and CDR2 as SQIVND (reference sequence). The CDR3 protein is CASPRDRANEQYV. CDR3 nucleotides: TGTGCCAGTCCTAGGGACAGGGCCAACGAGCAGTACGTC.

The chain couples TRBV7-9 to TRBJ2-4; 7 bases align to TRBD1. Germline V lookup: CDR1 SEHNR, CDR2 FQNEAQ (reference sequence). J was trimmed by 2 bases and V by 5 bases; bases with no gene match: 9. CDR3 size: 16 residues. CDR3: CASSATGTRTKNIQYF. DNA of the CDR3: TGTGCCAGCAGCGCGACAGGGACGAGGACCAAAAACATTCAGTACTTC.

V usage is TRBV3-1 (or the pseudogene TRBV3-2) and J usage is TRBJ1-4, with D tentatively TRBD1 (6 bases). The CDR3 length is 17 residues. Per the germline V gene, CDR1 is LGHDT and CDR2 is YNNKEL (reference sequence). V gave up 0 bases and J gave up 7 bases, with 18 bases separating them. The CDR3 bases are TGTGCCAGCAGCCAAGACTGTTGGCAGGGGCTATGTGAAAAACTGTTTTTT. As protein: CASSQDCWQGLCEKLFF.

This chain's CDR3 is CASSSRNQPQHF. CDR3 DNA: TGTGCCAGCAGTTCTAGAAATCAGCCCCAGCATTTT. This chain joins TRBV13 and TRBJ1-5; the D is unclear. The CDR3 runs 12 residues. Trimming removed 6 bases from V and 4 bases from J, with 7 bases in between. Germline V gives CDR1 PRHDT, CDR2 FYEKMQ (reference sequence).

V is TRBV11-2 and J is TRBJ1-2; maybe TRBD1 (5 bases). With 3 bases removed from V and 0 bases from J, the gap between germline ends came to 5 bases. The CDR3 has 13 residues. CDR1 SGHAT and CDR2 FQNNGV come from the germline V gene. CDR3 residues: CASSLTANYGYTF. The CDR3 coding sequence is TGTGCCAGCAGCTTGACAGCTAACTATGGCTACACCTTC. The whole variable domain, filled in from reference TRBV11-2 and TRBJ1-2, reads EAGVAQSPRYKIIEKRQSVAFWCNPISGHATLYWYQQILGQGPKLLIQFQNNGVVDDSQLPKDRFSAERLKGVDSTLKIQPAKLEDSAVYLCASSLTANYGYTFGSGTRLTVV.

As for this clone: At one boundary the junction diverges from the germline segment, which might be a read error. The chain combines TRBV5-1 with TRBJ1-1, with TRBD1 as a possible D gene (6 bases). Per the germline V gene, CDR1 is SGHRS and CDR2 is YFSETQ. The CDR3 loop spans 15 amino acids. The CDR3 region is CASSLTWGGNTEAFF. The DNA for the CDR3 is TGTGCCAGCAGCCTTACGTGGGGGGGCAACACTGAAGCTTTCTTT.

The gene calls are TRBV5-5 and TRBJ2-7, with no clear D. Between the trimmed V and J ends, which lost 5 bases and 2 bases, there was a span of 14 bases. The length of the CDR3 is 14 residues. Germline V gene data show CDR1 as SGHKS and CDR2 as YYEKEE (reference sequence). For the CDR3, the DNA is TGTGCCAGCAGTGAGGCCTTGGGTGCCTACGAGCAGTACGTC. As protein: CASSEALGAYEQYV.

J is TRBJ1-2 and V is TRBV19; no clear D. The CDR3 has 15 amino acids. Trimming left V 4 bases short and J 4 bases short, with 16 bases between. Germline lookup yields CDR1 LNHDA and CDR2 SQIVND (reference sequence). The CDR3 region is CASSNPGLHRYGYTF. For the CDR3, the DNA is TGTGCCAGTAGTAACCCCGGACTGCACCGCTATGGCTACACCTTC.

The table lists this clone with a few counts. The CDR3 region has the DNA TGCAGCGCTGGGGGCGGGAGGGCGATTGCAGAGACCCAGTACTTC. Protein sequence: CSAGGGRAIAETQYF. V is TRBV29-1 and J is TRBJ2-5; TRBD2 matches 9 bases. Germline V CDR1 and CDR2: SQVTM, ANQGSEA. The CDR3 loop spans 15 amino acids. The J segment lost 4 bases and the V segment lost 7 bases, leaving 13 bases of the junction unmatched.

This sequence joins TRBV6-5 and TRBJ2-3, with a tentative D call TRBD2 (6 bases). The CDR3 is 13 residues long. Germline CDR1 and CDR2: MNHEY and SVGAGI. Trimming took 6 bases from V and 3 from J, leaving 10 bases between them. The CDR3 here is CASRRDGTDTQYF. Here the CDR3 DNA reads TGTGCCAGCAGGCGGGACGGAACAGATACGCAGTATTTT.

The chain recombines TRBV9 with TRBJ2-1, with 10 bases fitting TRBD2. The CDR3 spans 17 residues. Trimming cost V 0 bases and J 6 bases; bases outside gene matches: 9. The germline gives CDR1 SGDLS, CDR2 YYNGEE. CDR3 DNA: TGTGCCAGCAGCGTAGGGAGGTCTAGCGGGAGAAGCAATGAGCAGTTCTTC. Translated, it gives CASSVGRSSGRSNEQFF.

The chain links TRBV7-2 to TRBJ2-5, with D tentatively TRBD2 (5 bases). The CDR3 has 14 residues. Germline CDR1 is SGHTA and CDR2 is FQGNSA. V was clipped by 5 bases and J by 2 bases, with 12 bases between them. CDR3 residues: CASSPPGTQETQYF. CDR3 nucleotide sequence: TGTGCCAGCAGCCCGCCGGGAACGCAAGAGACCCAGTACTTC.

The V call is TRBV2, the J call TRBJ1-2; no firm D call. Germline V gene data show CDR1 as SNHLY and CDR2 as FYNNEI. The CDR3 has 11 amino acids. The ends were cut back, 7 bases at V and 6 bases at J, with 9 bases in the middle. The CDR3 sequence: CASIYLHGYTF. CDR3 in DNA: TGTGCCAGCATATATCTTCATGGCTACACCTTC.

CDR3 protein: CASSPDRVGRETQYF. The CDR3 nucleotides are TGTGCCAGCAGTCCGGACAGGGTGGGACGGGAGACCCAGTACTTC. The chain links TRBV25-1 to TRBJ2-5, with TRBD1 matching over 8 bases. Germline loops: CDR1 MGHDK, CDR2 SYGVNS. This CDR3 is 15 amino acids long. V was pared by 5 bases and J by 5 bases, with 10 bases of the junction left unmatched.

The rearrangement uses TRBV5-1 and TRBJ2-7; 11 nucleotides agree with TRBD1. CDR1 and CDR2 (germline): SGHRS, YFSETQ. The CDR3 consists of 15 residues. J gave up 4 bases and V 7 bases, and 10 bases lay outside the gene matches. The CDR3 loop is CASSTGTGGLYEQYV. CDR3 DNA: TGCGCCAGCTCAACCGGGACAGGGGGATTGTACGAGCAGTACGTC.

Turning to this clone: Its ends do not fully match the called genes, so a read error is possible. In DNA form, the CDR3 reads TGTGCCAGTCACCCTTCGATCGTAGGGGGCGGTCCCACTGAAGCTTTCTTT. It encodes CASHPSIVGGGPTEAFF. This chain joins TRBV5-1 and TRBJ1-1, with 7 bases lining up with TRBD1. Germline V lookup: CDR1 SGHRS, CDR2 YFSETQ. The CDR3 is made up of 17 amino acids.

The chain couples TRBV28 to TRBJ1-3; 8 bases map to TRBD1. The CDR3 length is 14 residues. The V gene's germline CDR1 is MDHEN and CDR2 SYDVKM. V gave up 7 bases and J gave up 0 bases; unmatched junction bases: 2. The CDR3 DNA follows: TGTGCCAGCAAGGACAGGGTCTCTGGAAACACCATATATTTT. Its translation: CASKDRVSGNTIYF.

The rearrangement links TRBV13 to TRBJ2-7; 9 bases match TRBD2. The germline V gene encodes CDR1 PRHDT and CDR2 FYEKMQ (reference sequence). The CDR3 loop spans 14 amino acids. The ends lost 5 bases at V and 6 bases at J; junction bases unmatched: 8. CDR3 coding DNA: TGTGCCAGCAGCCGACTAGCGGATCTCTCCGAGCAGTACGTC. Translated, it gives CASSRLADLSEQYV.

This clone has a single count. The chain carries TRBV12-3 or TRBV12-4 and TRBJ1-5; D possibly corresponds to TRBD1 (6 bases). Trimming shortened V by 3 bases and J by 7 bases, and 10 bases separated the two germline ends. The CDR3 has 13 residues. The chain's CDR3 is CASSLVGGQPQHF. In DNA, the CDR3 is TGTGCCAGCAGTTTGGTAGGGGGACAGCCCCAGCATTTT.

This chain links TRBV6-5 with TRBJ1-1, with a tentative D call TRBD1 (6 bases). Deletions cut 2 bases from V and 0 bases from J, with 10 bases between. This CDR3 region has 15 residues. Germline values: CDR1 MNHEY, CDR2 SVGAGI. The CDR3 DNA is TGTGCCAGCAGTTACCAGGGGCAGGTGAACACTGAAGCTTTCTTT. It translates to CASSYQGQVNTEAFF.

V and J are TRBV5-1 and TRBJ1-1, with D tentatively TRBD1 (6 bases). Trimming left V 0 bases short and J 2 bases short, with 14 bases between. Germline-derived CDR1 and CDR2 are SGHRS and YFSETQ. The CDR3 is made up of 16 amino acids. In DNA form, the CDR3 reads TGCGCCAGCAGCTTGGACCCTCTAGGGGGTAACACTGAAGCTTTCTTT. Encoded protein: CASSLDPLGGNTEAFF.

V gene TRBV19 combines with J gene TRBJ2-3; 11 nucleotides match TRBD1. Losses at the gene ends were 5 bases for V and 4 bases for J; bases not matched to a gene: 11. Per germline, CDR1 LNHDA and CDR2 SQIVND (reference sequence). The length of the CDR3 is 17 residues. CDR3 sequence (DNA): TGTGCCAGTAGTCCGGGATGGACAGGGGGCGCATCAGATACGCAGTATTTT. The encoded protein is CASSPGWTGGASDTQYF.

For the CDR3, the DNA is TGTGCCAGCAGCTTGTGGGGGCTAGATCAGCCCCAGCATTTT. Translation: CASSLWGLDQPQHF. This chain links TRBV5-6 with TRBJ1-5; the D gene is possibly TRBD1 (6 bases). V was clipped by 1 base and J by 5 bases, with 10 bases between them. The CDR3 consists of 14 residues. CDR1 is SGHDT, CDR2 YYEEEE, per germline.

This clone came up once. The chain links TRBV7-9 to TRBJ2-2; no firm D call. CDR3 length equals 14 residues. Germline V CDR1 and CDR2: SEHNR, FQNEAQ (reference sequence). The ends were cut back, 3 bases at V and 6 bases at J, with 11 bases in the middle. CDR3 loop: CASSLRGVPGELFF. CDR3 sequence (DNA): TGTGCCAGCAGCTTGAGAGGCGTCCCCGGGGAGCTGTTTTTT.

The chain joins TRBV29-1 to TRBJ2-1; 9 bases match TRBD1. This CDR3 is 11 amino acids long. The germline V gene encodes CDR1 SQVTM and CDR2 ANQGSEA. V shed 7 bases and J 8 bases; nucleotides not matched to a gene: 3. CDR3 coding DNA: TGCAGCGGGACAGGGGCCTATGAGCAGTTCTTC. It yields the protein CSGTGAYEQFF.

The chain employs TRBV27 and TRBJ1-1, with 8 positions matching TRBD1. This CDR3 is 15 amino acids long. The trim removed 4 bases at V and 4 bases at J, leaving 8 bases unmatched. Germline CDR1 reads MNHEY; CDR2 reads SMNVEV (reference sequence). The CDR3 DNA is TGTGCCAGCAGTTCACATAATACAGGGGGCACTGAAGCTTTCTTT. Translating gives CASSSHNTGGTEAFF.